The clone carrying this T cell receptor beta chain was seen ten or more times. The data were taken from a study of blood T cells in healthy people across ages. V was pared by 2 bases and J by 16 bases, with 13 bases of the junction left unmatched. CDR3 length: 14 amino acids. Primed by a sample-barcoded 5' primer and a J-beta primer mix, a second PCR proceeded for about 6 to 11 cycles. TCRdb fed the 5' RACE reads into MiXCR, producing one record per CDR3 protein. The table includes roughly 680,000 distinct CDR3 sequences, over 20% detected once. This rearrangement joins TRBV12-3 or TRBV12-4 to TRBJ2-4; TRBD2 aligns across 8 bases. The specimen was blood. The source is a man in his 70s in good health. The CDR3 DNA is TGTGCCAGCAGTTTAAAGGTTCGAGGGACTAGTGCTTACTTC. This gives the protein CASSLKVRGTSAYF.